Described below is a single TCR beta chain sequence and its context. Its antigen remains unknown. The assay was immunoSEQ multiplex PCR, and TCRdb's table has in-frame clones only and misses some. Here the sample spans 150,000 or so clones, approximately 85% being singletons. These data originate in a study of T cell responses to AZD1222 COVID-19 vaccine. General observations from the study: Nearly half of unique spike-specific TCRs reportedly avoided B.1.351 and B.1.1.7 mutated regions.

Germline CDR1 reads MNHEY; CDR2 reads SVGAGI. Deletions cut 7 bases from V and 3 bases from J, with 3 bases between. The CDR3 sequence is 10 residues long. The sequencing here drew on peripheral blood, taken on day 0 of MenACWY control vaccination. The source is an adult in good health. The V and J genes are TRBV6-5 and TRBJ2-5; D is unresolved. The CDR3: CASKEETQYF. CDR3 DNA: TGTGCCAGCAAGGAAGAGACCCAGTACTTC.